This entry features one T cell receptor (beta chain) sequence. What it recognizes is unknown. The authors ran a second PCR of roughly 6 to 12 cycles using a sample-barcoded 5' primer and a J-beta primer mix. Each CDR3 protein is one row after TCRdb ran MiXCR on the 5' RACE reads. The data show more than 1.4 million distinct CDR3 sequences, 35% to 45% seen once. This sample stems from a study of blood T cells in healthy people across ages. For every donor, a draw yielded ten milliliters of peripheral blood. Total RNA extraction produced at least 5.5 micrograms (per sample) for the study. Per the germline V gene, CDR1 is LGHNA and CDR2 is YNFKEQ. Trimming cost V 0 bases and J 8 bases, with 4 bases left between them. The CDR3 loop spans 11 amino acids. General study points: The recorded TCR beta diversity per million T cells decreased in a roughly linear manner with age. Any conclusive comparison of naive versus antigen-experienced cells was prevented by using unsorted PBMCs.

This chain connects TRBV4-2 to TRBJ1-2, with D uncertain. The TCR comes from a young woman in good health. The sequenced sample consisted of blood. The CDR3, as DNA: TGTGCCAGCAGCCAAGACGTCGGCTACACCTTC. Translated, it gives CASSQDVGYTF.